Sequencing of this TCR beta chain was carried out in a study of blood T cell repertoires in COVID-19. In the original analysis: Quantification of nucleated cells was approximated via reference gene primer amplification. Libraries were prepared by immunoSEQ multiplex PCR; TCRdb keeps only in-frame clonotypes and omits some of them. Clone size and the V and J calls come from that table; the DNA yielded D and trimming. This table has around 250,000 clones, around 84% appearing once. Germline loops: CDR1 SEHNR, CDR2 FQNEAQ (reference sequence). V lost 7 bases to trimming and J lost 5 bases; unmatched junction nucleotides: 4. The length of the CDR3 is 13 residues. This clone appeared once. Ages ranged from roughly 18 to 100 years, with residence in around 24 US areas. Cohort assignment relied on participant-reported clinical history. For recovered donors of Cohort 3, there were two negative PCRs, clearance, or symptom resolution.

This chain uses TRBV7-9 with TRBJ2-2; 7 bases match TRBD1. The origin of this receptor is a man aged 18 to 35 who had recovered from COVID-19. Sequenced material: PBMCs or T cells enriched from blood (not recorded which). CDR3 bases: TGTGCCAGCACACAGACAGGGACCGGGGAGCTGTTTTTT. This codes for CASTQTGTGELFF.